The sample holds a few counts of the clone carrying this T cell receptor (beta chain). No antigen is known for it. The data are from a study of T-cell reconstitution after alpha-beta-depleted transplantation in children. Findings and caveats of the study: Certain patients had high TCRbeta diversity at day 60, and it came from recipient T cells and thymic progenitors that survived. Several hundred expanded graft clones reportedly were the source of alpha-beta T cells about two months after transplant.

The authors prepared the TCRbeta library with unique molecular identifiers. TCRdb processed the PCR reads anew with MiXCR; each CDR3 protein has one entry. The table lists about 1,000,000 distinct CDR3 sequences, 25% to 30% of them singletons. This CDR3 has 14 amino acids. Losses at the gene ends were 3 bases for V and 3 bases for J; bases not matched to a gene: 4. CDR1 DFQATT and CDR2 SNEGSKA come from the germline V gene (reference sequence). V gene TRBV20-1 combines with J gene TRBJ2-3, with 9 bases identical to TRBD2. The sequence was obtained from a boy less than two years old who had a stem cell transplant for SCID, so the T cells may come from the graft donor. This specimen was PBMCs, mostly from graft donor cells, taken 360 days after TCRalphabeta/CD19-depleted stem cell transplant. CDR3 amino acids: CSARSLAGTDTQYF. CDR3 nucleotides: TGCAGTGCTAGGTCCCTAGCGGGGACAGATACGCAGTATTTT.